This T cell receptor (beta chain) was documented in a study of T cell repertoires in cytomegalovirus infection. In the study overall: It can be stated that public TCR beta signatures indicated CMV infection as well as a matching HLA type.

Each CDR3 protein gets one entry after TCRdb re-called the reads with MiXCR. The sample carries 200,000 to 300,000 distinct CDR3 sequences, about an eighth recorded once. This clonotype has ten or more counts. What it binds is not known. The CDR3 has 13 residues. The V gene lost 8 bases and the J gene lost 5 bases, with 15 bases spanning the gap. Germline assignment: CDR1 SEHNR and CDR2 FQNEAQ (reference sequence). General study findings and limits: CMV-specific TCR beta clonotypes restricted by HLA-C dominated the ex vivo response. People with CMV and the relevant HLA were identified by cumulative public TCR beta family frequency.

The material sequenced was PBMCs. This receptor was taken from a human donor in good health (CMV status not recorded). Some clones in this sample may be carry-over from other donors' samples. The J gene is TRBJ1-1, the V gene TRBV7-9, with D unclear. The chain's CDR3 is CASALPAGTEAFF. CDR3 sequence (DNA): TGTGCCAGCGCCCTCCCCGCGGGGACTGAAGCTTTCTTT.